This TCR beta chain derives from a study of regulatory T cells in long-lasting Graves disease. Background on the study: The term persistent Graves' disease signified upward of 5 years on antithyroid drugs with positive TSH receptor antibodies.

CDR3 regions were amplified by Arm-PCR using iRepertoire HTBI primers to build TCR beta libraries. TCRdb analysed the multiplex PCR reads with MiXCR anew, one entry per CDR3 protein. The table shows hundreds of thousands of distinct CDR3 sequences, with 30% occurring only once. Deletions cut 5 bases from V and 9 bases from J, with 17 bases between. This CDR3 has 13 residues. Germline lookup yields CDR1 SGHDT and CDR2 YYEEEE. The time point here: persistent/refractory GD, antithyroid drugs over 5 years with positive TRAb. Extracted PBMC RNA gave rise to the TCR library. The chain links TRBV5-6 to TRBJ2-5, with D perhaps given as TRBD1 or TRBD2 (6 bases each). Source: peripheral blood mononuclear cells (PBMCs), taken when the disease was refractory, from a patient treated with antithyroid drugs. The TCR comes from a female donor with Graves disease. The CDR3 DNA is TGTGCCAGCAGACCGGGACACCGGGGGCCCCAGTACTTC. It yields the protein CASRPGHRGPQYF. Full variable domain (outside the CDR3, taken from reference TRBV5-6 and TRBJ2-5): DAGVTQSPTHLIKTRGQQVTLRCSPKSGHDTVSWYQQALGQGPQFIFQYYEEEERQRGNFPDRFSGHQFPNYSSELNVNALLLGDSALYLCASRPGHRGPQYFGPGTRLLVL.